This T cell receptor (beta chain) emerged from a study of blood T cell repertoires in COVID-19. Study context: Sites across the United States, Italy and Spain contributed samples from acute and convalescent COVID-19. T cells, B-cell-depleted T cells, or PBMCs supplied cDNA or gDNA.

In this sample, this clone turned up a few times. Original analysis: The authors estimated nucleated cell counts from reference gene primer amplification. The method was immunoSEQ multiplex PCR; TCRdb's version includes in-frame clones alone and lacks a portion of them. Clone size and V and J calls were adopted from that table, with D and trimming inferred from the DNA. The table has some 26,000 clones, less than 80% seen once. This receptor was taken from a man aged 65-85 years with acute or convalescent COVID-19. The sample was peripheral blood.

In nucleotides, the CDR3 is TGCGCCAGCAGCCCAGGGACAGGGGGCCCCTACAATGAGCAGTTCTTC. It is translated as CASSPGTGGPYNEQFF. This chain uses TRBV5-1 with TRBJ2-1; TRBD1 matches 12 bases. This CDR3 comprises 16 residues. Trimming removed 4 bases from V and 2 bases from J; junction bases left unmatched: 4. Germline CDR1 SGHRS, CDR2 YFSETQ.